A single sample is the source of the 28 T cell receptor beta chains below, sequenced in a study of T cells in localized non-small cell lung cancer (dated by TCRdb to the early 2020s). Library method: the immunoSEQ multiplex PCR assay. TCRdb took over this immuneACCESS table, retaining in-frame rearrangements with V and J assigned. Such tables are incomplete; in checked studies, under half of the missing clones stem from an unresolved V gene, and the remainder is unexplained. For this sample the table gives under 20,000 clones, of which approximately 90% were detected only once. Of the sample, roughly 8.1% falls within the top ten clones. The sample was peripheral blood, taken before any cancer treatment. These receptors all stem from a man aged 40-75 years with stage I lung adenocarcinoma.

The V gene is TRBV19, the J gene TRBJ2-3; 11 nucleotides align to TRBD2. Germline V gives CDR1 LNHDA, CDR2 SQIVND (reference sequence). The CDR3 totals 17 residues. The V gene end was trimmed by 4 bases and the J gene end by 2 bases; junction bases not matched to a gene: 8. The CDR3 loop reads CASSRRLAGLSTDTQYF. The CDR3 nucleotides are TGTGCCAGTAGTAGGCGACTAGCGGGACTCTCCACAGATACGCAGTATTTT. Using reference TRBV19 and TRBJ2-3 for the parts outside the CDR3, the full variable domain is DGGITQSPKYLFRKEGQNVTLSCEQNLNHDAMYWYRQDPGQGLRLIYYSQIVNDFQKGDIAEGYSVSREKKESFPLTVTSAQKNPTAFYLCASSRRLAGLSTDTQYFGPGTRLTVL.

J is TRBJ1-4 and V is TRBV6-5; D unresolved. V shed 7 bases and J shed 7 bases, with 13 bases lying between them. The length of the CDR3 is 13 residues. CDR1 is MNHEY, CDR2 SVGAGI, per germline. DNA of the CDR3: TGTGCCAGCAAGGCCCAGAATAGTGAAAAACTGTTTTTT. Encoded protein: CASKAQNSEKLFF.

This chain links TRBV30 with TRBJ2-1; D could derive from TRBD1 or TRBD2 (5 bases each). CDR1 is GTSNPN, CDR2 SVGIG, per germline (reference sequence). This CDR3 has 13 residues. V lost 3 bases to trimming and J lost 10 bases, with 16 bases between them. CDR3 nucleotides: TGTGCCTGGAGCGGGGCGGGCTGGGGGGAGCAGTTCTTC. This sequence encodes CAWSGAGWGEQFF.

J is TRBJ1-2 and V is TRBV4-1, with D tentatively TRBD1 (5 bases). The CDR3 extends over 16 amino acids. The germline gives CDR1 MGHRA, CDR2 YSYEKL. The V and J ends lost 0 bases and 2 bases respectively, with 13 bases between them. The CDR3 coding sequence is TGCGCCAGCAGCCAAGATCTTGACAGCTTGAACTATGGCTACACCTTC. It specifies CASSQDLDSLNYGYTF.

The chain employs TRBV2 and TRBJ1-5, with unresolved D. There are 14 residues in the CDR3. The germline gives CDR1 SNHLY, CDR2 FYNNEI. The V and J ends lost 1 base and 5 bases respectively, with 9 bases between them. The CDR3 reads CASSEEYGYQPQHF. The CDR3 nucleotides read TGTGCCAGCAGTGAAGAGTACGGGTATCAGCCCCAGCATTTT.

This clone was recorded once. The chain is built from TRBV5-4 and TRBJ2-4; D remains unclear. This CDR3 region has 14 residues. CDR1 SGHNT and CDR2 YYREEE come from the germline V gene (reference sequence). Deletions cut 0 bases from V and 6 bases from J, with 10 bases between. The CDR3 bases are TGTGCCAGCAGCTTGGGGGCGGAGACAAACATTCAGTACTTC. It specifies CASSLGAETNIQYF.

The chain joins TRBV10-3 to TRBJ2-1, with a weak D call TRBD2 (5 bases). V lost 11 bases to trimming and J lost 10 bases, with 24 bases between them. The CDR3 is 14 amino acids. Germline lookup yields CDR1 ENHRY and CDR2 SYGVKD. CDR3 sequence (DNA): TGTGCCTCGCGCCGGGGTTCTGTGGAGGAAGAGCAGTTCTTC. Translated: CASRRGSVEEEQFF.

The gene calls are TRBV10-1 and TRBJ1-5; the D is unclear. The V end was cut by 5 bases, the J end by 3 bases, with 5 bases between. The CDR3 has 12 amino acids. The germline CDR1 and CDR2 sequences are WNHNN and SYGVQD (reference sequence). CDR3 nucleotide sequence: TGCGCCAGCAGTAACGTCAATCAGCCCCAGCATTTT. Amino acids: CASSNVNQPQHF.

This CDR3 is CASSANSGDSYEQYF. As DNA, the CDR3 is TGTGCCAGCAGCGCAAATAGCGGGGACTCCTACGAGCAGTACTTC. The chain has TRBV13 and TRBJ2-7; 8 nucleotides line up with TRBD2. CDR1 is PRHDT, CDR2 FYEKMQ, per germline (reference sequence). V lost 5 bases and J lost 0; bases outside the gene matches: 6. The CDR3 loop spans 15 amino acids.

This chain connects TRBV5-6 to TRBJ2-7, with TRBD2 matching 7 bases. The germline V gene encodes CDR1 SGHDT and CDR2 YYEEEE. The junction had 2 bases not matched to a gene; V was cut back by 0 bases and J by 2 bases. The CDR3 runs 14 residues. CDR3 amino acids: CASSLVREPYEQYF. CDR3 DNA sequence: TGTGCCAGCAGCTTGGTGCGGGAGCCCTACGAGCAGTACTTC. Full variable domain (remainder filled in from reference TRBV5-6 and TRBJ2-7): DAGVTQSPTHLIKTRGQQVTLRCSPKSGHDTVSWYQQALGQGPQFIFQYYEEEERQRGNFPDRFSGHQFPNYSSELNVNALLLGDSALYLCASSLVREPYEQYFGPGTRLTVT.

This clone is a singleton in its sample. The gene calls are TRBV19 and TRBJ1-6, with D uncertain. CDR3 length: 13 amino acids. The germline CDR1 and CDR2 sequences are LNHDA and SQIVND (reference sequence). V lost 5 bases to trimming and J lost 7 bases, with 9 bases between them. The CDR3 DNA is TGTGCCAGTAGTCCGGGCCACAATTCACCCCTCCACTTT. This sequence encodes CASSPGHNSPLHF.

This chain joins TRBV9 and TRBJ1-2; a weak D match, TRBD1 (5 bases). This CDR3 comprises 14 residues. The germline V gene has CDR1 SGDLS and CDR2 YYNGEE. Trimming removed 0 bases from V and 5 bases from J, with 11 bases in between. CDR3 in DNA: TGTGCCAGCAGCGTAGAACCAAGGGGTTATGGCTACACCTTC. Amino acids: CASSVEPRGYGYTF.

The J gene is TRBJ2-3, the V gene TRBV18, with TRBD2 identical over 9 bases. This CDR3 spans 15 amino acids. V lost 4 bases to trimming and J lost 6 bases; unmatched junction nucleotides: 8. Germline V gives CDR1 KGHSH, CDR2 LQKENI. CDR3 sequence (DNA): TGTGCCAGCTCACTGGGACTAGCCGGTTCTGATACGCAGTATTTT. It codes for CASSLGLAGSDTQYF.

V and J are TRBV25-1 and TRBJ2-5; D ambiguous. The CDR3 spans 15 residues. The germline V gene encodes CDR1 MGHDK and CDR2 SYGVNS. V was clipped by 0 bases and J by 2 bases, with 10 bases between them. CDR3 sequence reads: CASSEYLTVQETQYF. The CDR3, as DNA: TGTGCCAGCAGTGAATATTTAACGGTACAAGAGACCCAGTACTTC.

V is TRBV2 and J is TRBJ2-6; D is perhaps TRBD2 (5 bases). Trimming left V 2 bases short and J 3 bases short, with 11 bases between. CDR3 length: 16 residues. The V gene's germline CDR1 is SNHLY and CDR2 FYNNEI. The CDR3 region is CASSEKGDYGANVLTF. In DNA form, the CDR3 reads TGTGCCAGCAGTGAAAAGGGAGATTATGGGGCCAACGTCCTGACTTTC.

The chain uses TRBV19 and TRBJ2-2; TRBD2 agrees at 11 bases. Germline V gene sequence: CDR1 LNHDA, CDR2 SQIVND (reference sequence). The V gene end was trimmed by 5 bases and the J gene end by 7 bases; junction bases not matched to a gene: 9. The CDR3 is made up of 16 amino acids. The CDR3 nucleotides are TGTGCCAGTAGTTTCCTTAGCGGGAGGGTCGGCGGGGAGCTGTTTTTT. Amino acids: CASSFLSGRVGGELFF. The full variable domain, completed using reference TRBV19 and TRBJ2-2, is DGGITQSPKYLFRKEGQNVTLSCEQNLNHDAMYWYRQDPGQGLRLIYYSQIVNDFQKGDIAEGYSVSREKKESFPLTVTSAQKNPTAFYLCASSFLSGRVGGELFFGEGSRLTVL.

The rearrangement uses TRBV2 and TRBJ2-7; D is perhaps TRBD1 (6 bases). The CDR3 consists of 13 residues. Germline loops: CDR1 SNHLY, CDR2 FYNNEI. V lost 7 bases, J lost 3 bases, and 13 bases lay in between. Here the CDR3 reads CASNRQVSYEQYF. CDR3 nucleotide sequence: TGTGCCAGCAATCGACAGGTTAGCTACGAGCAGTACTTC.

This chain connects TRBV15 to TRBJ1-1; D call uncertain. The ends were cut back, 0 bases at V and 0 bases at J, with 8 bases in the middle. This CDR3 region has 15 residues. The germline gives CDR1 LNHNV, CDR2 YYDKDF (reference sequence). CDR3 loop: CATSRDKLMNTEAFF. CDR3 nucleotide sequence: TGTGCCACCAGCAGAGACAAGTTAATGAACACTGAAGCTTTCTTT.

This clone was detected only a few times. The chain employs TRBV29-1 and TRBJ1-1, with TRBD1 matching 7 bases. V trimming: 6 bases; J trimming: 8 bases; junction bases outside the gene matches: 3. CDR1 SQVTM and CDR2 ANQGSEA come from the germline V gene. The CDR3 runs to 10 residues. CDR3 sequence: CSVKTGEAFF. The CDR3, as DNA: TGCAGCGTGAAGACAGGGGAAGCTTTCTTT.

The rearrangement joins TRBV5-1 to TRBJ2-7; maybe TRBD2 (5 bases). Per the germline V gene, CDR1 is SGHRS and CDR2 is YFSETQ. Trimming left V 3 bases short and J 7 bases short, with 14 bases between. The CDR3 spans 13 residues. Here the CDR3 DNA reads TGCGCCAGCAGCTCGGGATCTGGCGGGGAGCAGTACTTC. It specifies CASSSGSGGEQYF.

J is TRBJ2-7 and V is TRBV28, with 7 bases lining up with TRBD1. Germline CDR1 is MDHEN and CDR2 is SYDVKM. V dropped 4 bases and J dropped 6; count of bases not matched to a gene: 9. The length of the CDR3 is 14 residues. CDR3 DNA: TGTGCCAGCAGTTCCATCGTAGGGGGCAGCGAGCAGTACTTC. Translation gives CASSSIVGGSEQYF. Filled out from reference TRBV28 and TRBJ2-7, the complete variable domain reads DVKVTQSSRYLVKRTGEKVFLECVQDMDHENMFWYRQDPGLGLRLIYFSYDVKMKEKGDIPEGYSVSREKKERFSLILESASTNQTSMYLCASSSIVGGSEQYFGPGTRLTVT.

The chain couples TRBV10-2 to TRBJ1-6, with D tentatively TRBD1 (5 bases). Trimming cost V 8 bases and J 9 bases, with 20 bases left between them. The CDR3 has 15 residues. Germline CDR1 and CDR2: WSHSY and SAAADI. Here the CDR3 reads CASRTKQGDTSPLHF. CDR3 coding DNA: TGCGCCAGCCGCACCAAGCAGGGTGATACTTCACCCCTCCACTTT.

A remark on this clone: The junction differs from germline at one of its ends, possibly a read error. The chain is built from TRBV27 and TRBJ2-7; D remains ambiguous. CDR3 length: 12 amino acids. Looked up from germline, CDR1 is MNHEY and CDR2 is SMNVEV (reference sequence). CDR3 protein: CASSLPSNEQYF. The CDR3 DNA reads TGTGCCAGCAGTTTACCCTCCAACGAGCAGTACTTC.

This clone was observed once. The gene calls are TRBV5-1 and TRBJ2-3, with TRBD2 matching 8 bases. CDR3 length: 14 amino acids. After removal of 5 bases from V and 7 bases from J, the junction contained 9 bases not matched to a gene. Germline V lookup: CDR1 SGHRS, CDR2 YFSETQ. The CDR3 loop is CASSGLLAGYTQYF. CDR3 bases: TGCGCCAGCAGTGGTTTGCTAGCGGGCTATACGCAGTATTTT.

This rearrangement joins TRBV6-1 to TRBJ1-2, with TRBD1 matching over 7 bases. Germline V gene sequence: CDR1 MNHNS, CDR2 SASEGT. The CDR3 has 18 amino acids. Germline trimming cut 4 bases from V and 8 bases from J; bases unmatched to any gene: 22. The CDR3, as DNA: TGTGCCAGCAGTGGACAGGGAGGGGTACAGGGTATTCGGTGGGGCTACACCTTC. Its translation: CASSGQGGVQGIRWGYTF.

The chain is built from TRBV30 and TRBJ2-1, with 9 bases lining up with TRBD2. After removal of 3 bases from V and 4 bases from J, the junction contained 1 base not matched to a gene. The CDR3 has 13 residues. The germline CDR1 and CDR2 sequences are GTSNPN and SVGIG (reference sequence). The CDR3: CAWRRGGYNEQFF. In DNA, the CDR3 is TGTGCCTGGAGGCGGGGGGGTTACAATGAGCAGTTCTTC.

The CDR3 reads CASSTQTGPYEQYF. As DNA, the CDR3 is TGTGCCAGCAGTACGCAGACAGGCCCCTACGAGCAGTACTTC. The rearrangement uses TRBV6-1 and TRBJ2-7; D is perhaps TRBD1 (6 bases). Germline V lookup: CDR1 MNHNS, CDR2 SASEGT. V shed 5 bases and J shed 2 bases, with 13 bases lying between them. The CDR3 loop spans 14 amino acids.

In DNA, the CDR3 is TGTGCCAGCAGCGTAGCAGGGATCGGCGGCTACACCTTC. It encodes CASSVAGIGGYTF. The V and J genes are TRBV9 and TRBJ1-2; D possibly corresponds to TRBD1 (5 bases). Germline lookup yields CDR1 SGDLS and CDR2 YYNGEE. CDR3 length: 13 amino acids. Trimming took 0 bases from V and 8 from J, leaving 11 bases between them.